Following are 26 T cell receptor beta chains from one sample sequenced in a study of cytotoxic CD8 clonotypes in ibrutinib-treated CLL. Some clones are missing from TCRdb's copy, which holds only in-frame ones; the method was immunoSEQ multiplex PCR. The sample lists about 74,000 clones, around 84% occurring once. This material consisted of PBMCs, taken at disease progression, from a patient treated with ibrutinib. These receptors originate from a human donor with chronic lymphocytic leukemia.

The V gene is TRBV4-2, the J gene TRBJ2-2; 13 nucleotides match TRBD2. Trimming took 4 bases from V and 6 from J; bases not matched to a gene: 8. In germline, CDR1 is LGHNA, CDR2 YNFKEQ. This CDR3 contains 17 residues. In DNA form, the CDR3 reads TGTGCCAGCAGCCTAATCCCGGGACTAGCGGGGTCCGGGGAGCTGTTTTTT. Translating it yields CASSLIPGLAGSGELFF.

The CDR3 DNA follows: TGTGCCAGTGCACCGGGACTAAGTACGCAGTATTTT. It is translated as CASAPGLSTQYF. The genes are TRBV19 and TRBJ2-3; 7 bases are a match to TRBD2. Germline values: CDR1 LNHDA, CDR2 SQIVND (reference sequence). This CDR3 region has 12 residues. V gave up 8 bases and J gave up 8 bases; unmatched junction bases: 7.

The chain has TRBV5-1 and TRBJ1-2; TRBD1 matches 7 bases. Germline-derived CDR1 and CDR2 are SGHRS and YFSETQ. V dropped 4 bases and J dropped 6; count of bases not matched to a gene: 9. CDR3 length: 14 residues. The CDR3 region has the DNA TGCGCCAGCAGCGTTGCACTAACAGGGGATGGCTACACCTTC. Its protein is CASSVALTGDGYTF.

This clone is a singleton in its sample. This CDR3 is CSSGESNEQFF. The CDR3 nucleotides read TGCAGCTCCGGGGAGAGCAATGAGCAGTTCTTC. V usage is TRBV29-1 and J usage is TRBJ2-1; TRBD2 might be the D (5 bases). Trimming removed 8 bases from V and 6 bases from J, with 11 bases in between. From germline, CDR1 is SQVTM and CDR2 ANQGSEA. CDR3 length: 11 amino acids.

The chain joins TRBV7-9 to TRBJ1-2; perhaps TRBD1 as D (5 bases). The CDR3 is 13 amino acids. Germline V lookup: CDR1 SEHNR, CDR2 FQNEAQ (reference sequence). Trimming left V 2 bases short and J 6 bases short, with 10 bases between. The chain's CDR3 is CASSLIGGDGYTF. CDR3 nucleotides: TGTGCCAGCAGCTTAATTGGAGGGGATGGCTACACCTTC.

This clone was seen many times. V is TRBV6-1 and J is TRBJ2-1, with D possibly being TRBD1 (6 bases). Between the trimmed V and J ends, which lost 6 bases and 9 bases, there was a span of 18 bases. Looked up from germline, CDR1 is MNHNS and CDR2 is SASEGT. This CDR3 is built from 14 residues. The CDR3 protein is CASSLQGSDGEQFF. CDR3 coding DNA: TGTGCCAGCAGCCTACAGGGCTCGGACGGTGAGCAGTTCTTC.

The chain uses TRBV7-3 and TRBJ2-5, with D possibly being TRBD1 (6 bases). This CDR3 has 13 residues. Between the trimmed V and J ends, which lost 5 bases and 5 bases, there was a span of 12 bases. Germline V gene sequence: CDR1 SGHTA, CDR2 FQGTGA. In nucleotides, the CDR3 is TGTGCCAGCAGCCACAGGGTGTGGGAGACCCAGTACTTC. Translation gives CASSHRVWETQYF.

The gene calls are TRBV6-5 and TRBJ1-3, with 9 bases aligning to TRBD1. J lost 3 bases, V lost 4 bases, and 4 bases had no gene match. The CDR3 contains 15 residues. CDR1 and CDR2 from the germline V gene are MNHEY and SVGAGI. The CDR3 reads CASSFTGGSGNTIYF. DNA for the CDR3: TGTGCCAGCAGTTTTACAGGGGGCAGTGGAAACACCATATATTTT.

The V and J genes are TRBV6-1 and TRBJ1-3; D call uncertain. The V and J ends lost 1 base and 3 bases respectively, with 10 bases between them. Per germline, CDR1 MNHNS and CDR2 SASEGT. The CDR3 totals 15 residues. CDR3 amino acids: CASSEGSAYGNTIYF. For the CDR3, the DNA is TGTGCCAGCAGTGAAGGTTCAGCATATGGAAACACCATATATTTT.

The chain carries TRBV7-3 and TRBJ2-1; 11 bases fit TRBD2. CDR3 length: 16 residues. V was pared by 5 bases and J by 3 bases, with 6 bases of the junction left unmatched. Germline CDR1 is SGHTA and CDR2 is FQGTGA. CDR3 amino acids: CASSTLAGGDYNEQFF. Written as DNA, the CDR3 is TGTGCCAGCAGCACATTAGCGGGAGGGGACTACAATGAGCAGTTCTTC.

This clone was detected only a few times. The chain joins TRBV30 to TRBJ2-2; D is tentatively TRBD1 or TRBD2 (6 bases each). The CDR3 totals 15 residues. V shed 4 bases and J shed 1 base, with 13 bases lying between them. Germline lookup yields CDR1 GTSNPN and CDR2 SVGIG (reference sequence). CDR3 sequence reads: CAWTRGPENTGELFF. The CDR3 bases are TGTGCCTGGACACGGGGGCCTGAGAACACCGGGGAGCTGTTTTTT. The whole variable domain, remainder taken from reference TRBV30 and TRBJ2-2, is SQTIHQWPATLVQPVGSPLSLECTVEGTSNPNLYWYRQAAGRGLQLLFYSVGIGQISSEVPQNLSASRPQDRQFILSSKKLLLSDSGFYLCAWTRGPENTGELFFGEGSRLTVL.

The V gene is TRBV7-9, the J gene TRBJ1-2; D gene uncertain. The CDR3 spans 15 residues. Trimming stripped 7 bases from V and 0 bases from J, with 15 bases between. CDR1 and CDR2 from the germline V gene are SEHNR and FQNEAQ (reference sequence). The CDR3 DNA follows: TGTGCCAGCACCCAAACTAGGCCCTCTAACTATGGCTACACCTTC. It codes for CASTQTRPSNYGYTF.

V is TRBV5-4 and J is TRBJ2-4; the D gene is possibly TRBD2 (6 bases). The length of the CDR3 is 14 residues. V dropped 0 bases and J dropped 7 bases, with 11 bases sitting between them. CDR1 is SGHNT and CDR2 is YYREEE in the germline V gene (reference sequence). The CDR3: CASSLGGRENIQYF. CDR3 in DNA: TGTGCCAGCAGCTTGGGCGGACGGGAGAACATTCAGTACTTC.

The gene calls are TRBV5-4 and TRBJ2-3; the D is unclear. CDR1 is SGHNT and CDR2 is YYREEE in the germline V gene (reference sequence). V was trimmed by 5 bases and J by 2 bases, leaving 6 bases between them. The CDR3 runs 12 residues. CDR3 bases: TGTGCCAGCAGTAGGAACACAGATACGCAGTATTTT. The encoded protein is CASSRNTDTQYF.

The genes are TRBV19 and TRBJ2-7; D not certain. CDR3 length equals 14 residues. Trimming cost V 6 bases and J 1 base, with 13 bases left between them. The V gene's germline CDR1 is LNHDA and CDR2 SQIVND (reference sequence). The CDR3 DNA is TGTGCCAGTAGGTCTAGGACCCAGTCCTACGAGCAGTACTTC. Translated, it gives CASRSRTQSYEQYF.

This chain links TRBV10-3 with TRBJ2-5; either TRBD1 or TRBD2 may fit D (5 bases each). Germline V gives CDR1 ENHRY, CDR2 SYGVKD. V was trimmed by 11 bases and J by 3 bases, leaving 13 bases between them. The CDR3 sequence is 12 residues long. CDR3 in DNA: TGTGCCGCATCCGGGACCGAAGAGACCCAGTACTTC. Protein: CAASGTEETQYF.

The chain has TRBV5-6 and TRBJ1-6, with 8 bases matching TRBD1. Trimming cost V 3 bases and J 0 bases; bases outside gene matches: 11. The CDR3 is 19 amino acids. Germline V gives CDR1 SGHDT, CDR2 YYEEEE. CDR3 in DNA: TGTGCCAGCAGCTCATTGAGGACAGGGCTAAGCTCCTATAATTCACCCCTCCACTTT. It codes for CASSSLRTGLSSYNSPLHF. Complete variable domain (other parts from reference TRBV5-6 and TRBJ1-6): DAGVTQSPTHLIKTRGQQVTLRCSPKSGHDTVSWYQQALGQGPQFIFQYYEEEERQRGNFPDRFSGHQFPNYSSELNVNALLLGDSALYLCASSSLRTGLSSYNSPLHFGNGTRLTVT.

V and J are TRBV7-3 and TRBJ2-1; 7 bases match TRBD2. The CDR3 is made up of 15 amino acids. V shed 2 bases and J 9 bases; nucleotides not matched to a gene: 10. From germline, CDR1 is SGHTA and CDR2 FQGTGA. CDR3 DNA: TGTGCCAGCAGCTTATTAATCGCGGGAGTGGGTGAGCAGTTCTTC. It yields the protein CASSLLIAGVGEQFF.

This clone was seen a handful of times. This rearrangement joins TRBV30 to TRBJ2-3; D may match TRBD1 or TRBD2 (6 bases each). Germline V gene sequence: CDR1 GTSNPN, CDR2 SVGIG (reference sequence). Trimming left V 7 bases short and J 1 base short, with 9 bases between. CDR3 length: 12 residues. CDR3 in amino acids: CAFGGRTDTQYF. DNA of the CDR3: TGTGCCTTCGGGGGCCGCACAGATACGCAGTATTTT.

This chain joins TRBV7-8 and TRBJ1-3, with D maybe TRBD1 (5 bases). V gave up 1 base and J gave up 0 bases, with 10 bases separating them. Per the germline V gene, CDR1 is SGHVS and CDR2 is FQNEAQ. This CDR3 contains 16 residues. The CDR3, as DNA: TGTGCCAGCAGCTTAGTGGGGCAGGGCTCTGGAAACACCATATATTTT. Translated: CASSLVGQGSGNTIYF.

This clone was seen a few times. The chain joins TRBV5-8 to TRBJ1-6; tentative D call: TRBD1 (6 bases). CDR1 is SGHTS and CDR2 is YDEGEE in the germline V gene. The CDR3 has 14 residues. Trimming stripped 4 bases from V and 5 bases from J, with 10 bases between. The CDR3 bases are TGTGCCAGCAGCGCCGGGACAAATAATTCACCCCTCCACTTT. Translated, it gives CASSAGTNNSPLHF.

The gene calls are TRBV7-6 and TRBJ2-2, with 9 bases identical to TRBD1. Germline V lookup: CDR1 SGHVS, CDR2 FNYEAQ. V lost 4 bases, J lost 0 bases, and 0 bases stayed unmatched. This CDR3 spans 15 amino acids. CDR3 DNA sequence: TGTGCCAGCAGCTGGACAGGGGCGAACACCGGGGAGCTGTTTTTT. Protein: CASSWTGANTGELFF.

This clone was detected only once. The chain has TRBV7-9 and TRBJ2-2, with D unclear. The germline gives CDR1 SEHNR, CDR2 FQNEAQ (reference sequence). The CDR3 has 8 amino acids. The CDR3 sequence is CGTGELFF. In DNA, the CDR3 is TGTGGCACCGGGGAGCTGTTTTTT.

CDR3 amino acids: CASSQGPSYGYTF. CDR3 nucleotides: TGCGCCAGCAGCCAGGGGCCGAGCTATGGCTACACCTTC. J is TRBJ1-2 and V is TRBV4-1, with D perhaps matching TRBD1 (5 bases). The CDR3 covers 13 residues. The V end lost 3 bases, the J end lost 4 bases, and 9 bases lay between the germline ends. Germline V gene lookup returns CDR1 MGHRA and CDR2 YSYEKL.

The chain uses TRBV9 and TRBJ2-1, with TRBD2 as a possible D gene (5 bases). Per germline, CDR1 SGDLS and CDR2 YYNGEE. The CDR3 has 15 residues. V was trimmed by 0 bases and J by 1 base, leaving 8 bases between them. The CDR3 is CASSVAPGSYNEQFF. The CDR3 DNA follows: TGTGCCAGCAGCGTAGCTCCGGGATCCTACAATGAGCAGTTCTTC. Combining the CDR3 with reference TRBV9 and TRBJ2-1 gives the whole variable domain DSGVTQTPKHLITATGQRVTLRCSPRSGDLSVYWYQQSLDQGLQFLIQYYNGEERAKGNILERFSAQQFPDLHSELNLSSLELGDSALYFCASSVAPGSYNEQFFGPGTRLTVL.

The chain is built from TRBV9 and TRBJ2-7; 7 bases match TRBD1. This CDR3 spans 14 amino acids. V trimming: 0 bases; J trimming: 3 bases; junction bases outside the gene matches: 3. The germline V gene encodes CDR1 SGDLS and CDR2 YYNGEE. In DNA form, the CDR3 reads TGTGCCAGCAGCGTAGGGGCAGGGGGCTACGAGCAGTACTTC. Protein sequence: CASSVGAGGYEQYF.